This T cell receptor (beta chain) was sequenced during a study of metastatic and nonmetastatic thyroid tumors. Study details: The study looked at repertoires side by side in blood and in tumor or nodule tissue from malignant and benign thyroid patients. Study-wide findings and caveats: The study reportedly found significantly higher TCR beta diversity in malignant thyroid tumors than benign nodules, in blood and tumor.

Per the authors' pipeline: What underpinned the distant-metastasis classifier for papillary thyroid cancer was the set of CDR3 differences across clinicopathological groups. Using MiXCR, TCRdb reanalyzed the PCR reads. The authors' filters were not applied to this entry. This sample has 26,000 or so clones, with roughly 3.7% found just once. No treatment had been given to any patient before thyroid surgery. The germline V gene encodes CDR1 SGHNT and CDR2 YYREEE (reference sequence). The CDR3 is 15 residues long. V was clipped by 4 bases and J by 2 bases, with 12 bases between them. In its sample, this clone was seen many times. Its antigen is undetermined. Other nucleotide sequences from this sample produce the same CDR3.

Sequencing was performed on blood. The clonotype comes from a male donor with papillary thyroid cancer or a benign thyroid nodule (not recorded which). Some clones in this sample may be carry-over from other donors' samples. The genes are TRBV5-4 and TRBJ1-4; no reliable D call. The CDR3 here is CASSRSVGTNEKLFF. The CDR3 DNA reads as TGTGCCAGCAGCCGTTCGGTTGGTACTAATGAAAAACTGTTTTTT.